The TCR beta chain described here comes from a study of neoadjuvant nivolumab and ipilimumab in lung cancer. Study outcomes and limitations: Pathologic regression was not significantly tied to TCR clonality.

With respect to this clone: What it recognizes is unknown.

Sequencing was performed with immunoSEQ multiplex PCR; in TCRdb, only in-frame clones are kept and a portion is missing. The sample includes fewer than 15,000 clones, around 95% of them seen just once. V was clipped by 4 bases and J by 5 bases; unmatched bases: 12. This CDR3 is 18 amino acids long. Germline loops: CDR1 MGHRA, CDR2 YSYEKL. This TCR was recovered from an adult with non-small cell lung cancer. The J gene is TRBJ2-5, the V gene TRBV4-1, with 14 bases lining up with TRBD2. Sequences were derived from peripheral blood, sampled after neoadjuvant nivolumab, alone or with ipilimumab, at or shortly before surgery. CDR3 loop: CASSRARLAGGGDETQYF. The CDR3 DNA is TGCGCCAGCAGCCGCGCGAGACTAGCGGGAGGGGGGGATGAGACCCAGTACTTC.